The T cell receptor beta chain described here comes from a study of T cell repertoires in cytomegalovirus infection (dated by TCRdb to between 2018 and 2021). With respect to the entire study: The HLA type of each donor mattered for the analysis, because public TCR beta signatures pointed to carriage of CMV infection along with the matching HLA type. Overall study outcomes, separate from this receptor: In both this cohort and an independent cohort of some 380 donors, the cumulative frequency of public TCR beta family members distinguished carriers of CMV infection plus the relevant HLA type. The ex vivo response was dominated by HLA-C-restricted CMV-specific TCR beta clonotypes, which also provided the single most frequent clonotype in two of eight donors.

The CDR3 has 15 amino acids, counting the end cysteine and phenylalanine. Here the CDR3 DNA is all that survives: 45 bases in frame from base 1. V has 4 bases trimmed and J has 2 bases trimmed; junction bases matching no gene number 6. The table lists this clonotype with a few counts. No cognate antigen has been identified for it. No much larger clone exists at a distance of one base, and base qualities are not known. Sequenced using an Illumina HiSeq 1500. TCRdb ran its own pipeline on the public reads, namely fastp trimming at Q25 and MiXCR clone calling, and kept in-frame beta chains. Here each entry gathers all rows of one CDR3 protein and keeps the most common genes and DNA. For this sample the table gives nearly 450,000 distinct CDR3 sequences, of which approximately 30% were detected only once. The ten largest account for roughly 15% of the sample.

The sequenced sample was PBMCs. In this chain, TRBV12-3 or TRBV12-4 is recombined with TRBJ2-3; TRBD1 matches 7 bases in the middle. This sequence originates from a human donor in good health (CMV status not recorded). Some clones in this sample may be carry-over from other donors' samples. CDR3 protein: CASSSRQGPTDTQYF. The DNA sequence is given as TGTGCCAGCAGTTCCCGACAGGGACCCACAGATACGCAGTATTTT.